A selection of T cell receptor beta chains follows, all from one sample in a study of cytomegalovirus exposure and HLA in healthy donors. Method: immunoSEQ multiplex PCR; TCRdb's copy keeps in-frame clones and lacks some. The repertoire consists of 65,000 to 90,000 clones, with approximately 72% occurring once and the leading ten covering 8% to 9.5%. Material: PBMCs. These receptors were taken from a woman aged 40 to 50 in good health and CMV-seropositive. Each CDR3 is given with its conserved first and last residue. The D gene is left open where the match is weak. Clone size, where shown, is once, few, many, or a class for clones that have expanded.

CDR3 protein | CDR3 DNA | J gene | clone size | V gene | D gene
CASSIMADDMNYGYTF | TGTGCCAGTAGTATTATGGCTGATGATATGAACTATGGCTACACCTTC | TRBJ1-2 | few | TRBV19 | NA
CASIPGQGAPGANVLTF | TGTGCCAGTATCCCGGGACAGGGGGCGCCTGGGGCCAACGTCCTGACTTTC | TRBJ2-6 | NA | TRBV19 | TRBD1
CAWSSQAYEQYF | TGTGCCTGGAGTAGTCAGGCCTACGAGCAGTACTTC | TRBJ2-7 | NA | TRBV30 | NA
CASSLGQGVVEQYF | TGTGCCAGCAGCTTAGGACAGGGGGTTGTTGAGCAGTACTTC | TRBJ2-7 | NA | TRBV7-9 | TRBD1
CASSLTVGRAGLRHTEAFF | TGTGCCAGCAGCTTAACAGTCGGCAGGGCTGGTTTGAGGCACACTGAAGCTTTCTTT | TRBJ1-1 | NA | TRBV7-3 | NA
CASSLTGFYEQYF | TGTGCCAGCAGCTTAACCGGTTTCTACGAGCAGTACTTC | TRBJ2-7 | NA | TRBV7-9 | NA
CASSSAGQTDTQYF | TGTGCCAGCAGCTCGGCAGGGCAGACAGATACGCAGTATTTT | TRBJ2-3 | NA | TRBV28 | NA
CAWSVQGTVKLFF | TGTGCCTGGAGTGTACAGGGGACTGTAAAACTGTTTTTT | TRBJ1-4 | NA | TRBV30 | TRBD1
CASNTHQGGAAKNIQYF | TGTGCCAGCAACACTCACCAGGGAGGGGCTGCCAAAAACATTCAGTACTTC | TRBJ2-4 | NA | TRBV6-4 | TRBD2
CASSISTSGGYGNEQFF | TGTGCCAGTAGTATTAGCACTAGCGGGGGTTATGGGAATGAGCAGTTCTTC | TRBJ2-1 | NA | TRBV19 | TRBD2
CASSDTGGNYGYTF | TGTGCCAGTAGTGACACAGGGGGGAACTATGGCTACACCTTC | TRBJ1-2 | few | TRBV19 | TRBD1
CASSDESYSNIQYF | TGTGCCAGCAGTGATGAATCGTACAGTAACATTCAGTACTTC | TRBJ2-4 | few | TRBV6-5 | NA
CASSQGGPYEQYF | TGTGCCAGCAGTCAGGGGGGACCCTACGAGCAGTACTTC | TRBJ2-7 | NA | TRBV27 | NA
CASSQDNAGFGYGYTF | TGCGCCAGCAGCCAAGACAATGCGGGGTTCGGCTATGGCTACACCTTC | TRBJ1-2 | NA | TRBV4-1 | NA
CAHAGVLSGANVLTF | TGTGCCCACGCAGGGGTCCTCTCTGGGGCCAACGTCCTGACTTTC | TRBJ2-6 | NA | TRBV19 | NA
CASSGGRGGKDTQYF | TGCGCCAGCAGCGGAGGGAGAGGGGGCAAGGATACGCAGTATTTT | TRBJ2-3 | NA | TRBV5-1 | NA
CAWSQGLAVSEQFF | TGTGCCTGGAGTCAGGGACTAGCAGTCAGTGAGCAGTTCTTC | TRBJ2-1 | few | TRBV30 | TRBD2
CASSPDRVGAKNIQYF | TGTGCCAGCAGCCCCGACAGGGTAGGGGCCAAAAACATTCAGTACTTC | TRBJ2-4 | NA | TRBV7-2 | TRBD1
CASSLGVGQINQPQHF | TGTGCCAGCAGCTTGGGGGTGGGACAGATCAATCAGCCCCAGCATTTT | TRBJ1-5 | NA | TRBV5-8 | TRBD1
CASSPGGVGSTGELFF | TGTGCCAGCAGCCCCGGAGGAGTTGGTAGTACCGGGGAGCTGTTTTTT | TRBJ2-2 | NA | TRBV4-2 | NA
CASSLTGNTEAFF | TGCGCCAGCAGCCTCACAGGGAACACTGAAGCTTTCTTT | TRBJ1-1 | NA | TRBV4-3 | NA
CASSFGLAAINIQYF | TGTGCCAGCAGCTTCGGTCTAGCGGCGATTAACATTCAGTACTTC | TRBJ2-4 | NA | TRBV7-9 | TRBD2
CASSPGTKAFF | TGTGCCAGCAGTCCCGGGACAAAAGCTTTCTTT | TRBJ1-1 | NA | TRBV28 | NA
CASTPPGQGVDNEQFF | TGCGCCAGCACTCCACCGGGACAGGGGGTGGACAATGAGCAGTTCTTC | TRBJ2-1 | NA | TRBV10-1 | TRBD1
CASTAPQGRNEQYF | TGTGCCAGCACCGCCCCGCAGGGCAGGAACGAGCAGTACTTC | TRBJ2-7 | NA | TRBV6-5 | NA
CASSSGTGREGIQYF | TGTGCCAGCAGCTCCGGGACAGGGAGAGAGGGCATTCAGTACTTC | TRBJ2-4 | NA | TRBV7-3 | TRBD1
CASKGHKGAYEQYF | TGTGCCAGCAAGGGACACAAAGGCGCCTACGAGCAGTACTTC | TRBJ2-7 | NA | TRBV6-5 | NA
CASSQPRGNNEKLFF | TGCGCCAGCAGCCAACCCAGGGGGAATAATGAAAAACTGTTTTTT | TRBJ1-4 | few | TRBV4-1 | TRBD1
CAIWTGMNTEAFF | TGTGCCATTTGGACAGGTATGAACACTGAAGCTTTCTTT | TRBJ1-1 | few | TRBV10-3 | TRBD1
CSSTGTGGYPTGELFF | TGTTCCAGCACCGGGACAGGGGGCTACCCCACCGGGGAGCTGTTTTTT | TRBJ2-2 | NA | TRBV7-9 | TRBD1
CASSQVQDRGDEQYF | TGTGCCAGCAGCCAAGTACAGGACAGGGGCGACGAGCAGTACTTC | TRBJ2-7 | NA | TRBV14 | TRBD1
CASSFPKQGLALHF | TGTGCCAGCAGTTTCCCTAAACAGGGTCTAGCCCTCCACTTT | TRBJ1-6 | NA | TRBV28 | NA
CASRAPSERGVYNEQFF | TGTGCCAGCAGGGCCCCGTCGGAGCGGGGGGTTTACAATGAGCAGTTCTTC | TRBJ2-1 | NA | TRBV2 | TRBD2
CASSPTRGPHEQYF | TGTGCCAGCAGTCCAACCAGGGGGCCCCACGAGCAGTACTTC | TRBJ2-7 | NA | TRBV2 | TRBD1
CASSLGQSDIQYF | TGCGCCAGCAGCTTGGGACAGTCGGACATTCAGTACTTC | TRBJ2-4 | few | TRBV5-1 | NA
CASSLPAGGVETQYF | TGTGCCAGCAGCTTACCAGCGGGGGGCGTAGAGACCCAGTACTTC | TRBJ2-5 | NA | TRBV7-2 | TRBD2
CAWSRRQGHMNTEAFF | TGTGCCTGGAGTAGGAGACAGGGCCACATGAACACTGAAGCTTTCTTT | TRBJ1-1 | NA | TRBV30 | TRBD1
CASSETHRDRDGYTF | TGTGCCAGCAGTGAAACTCACAGGGATCGCGATGGCTACACCTTC | TRBJ1-2 | few | TRBV6-1 | NA
CASSFVFQPQHF | TGTGCCAGCAGCTTTGTCTTTCAGCCCCAGCATTTT | TRBJ1-5 | NA | TRBV7-4 | NA
CASSLGRLAGGPSTDTQYF | TGTGCCAGCAGCTTAGGGCGCCTAGCGGGGGGTCCTAGCACAGATACGCAGTATTTT | TRBJ2-3 | NA | TRBV13 | TRBD2
CASSWTGSADTRYF | TGTGCCAGCAGTTGGACAGGGAGCGCAGATACGCGGTATTTT | TRBJ2-3 | NA | TRBV6-4 | TRBD1
CASSQDSAASTDTQYF | TGCGCCAGCAGCCAAGATTCAGCGGCGTCCACAGATACGCAGTATTTT | TRBJ2-3 | NA | TRBV4-1 | NA